The 4 T cell receptor beta chains below come from one sample, sequenced in a study of tumor-infiltrating lymphocytes in glioblastoma multiforme. Three nested ARM-PCR rounds with V-beta and C-beta primers built TCRB libraries. TCRdb re-analysed the multiplex PCR reads in MiXCR, keeping a single row per CDR3 protein. The table lists 15,000 to 20,000 distinct CDR3 sequences, 65% to 80% of them singletons, with approximately 20% in the top ten. Source material: peripheral blood. The receptors were sampled from a male donor with glioblastoma.

Note on this clonotype: A much bigger clone sits one base away, suggesting this may be a read error. V usage is TRBV28 and J usage is TRBJ2-2; tentative D call: TRBD2 (6 bases). The CDR3 contains 16 residues. Germline V gives CDR1 MDHEN, CDR2 SYDVKM. The DNA for the CDR3 is TGTGCCAGCAGTTTATGGGACTACTCGGGGACCGCGGAGCTGTTTTTT. This encodes CASSLWDYSGTAELFF.

A remark on this clonotype: No conserved phenylalanine or tryptophan ends this CDR3, so it is likely a read error. The chain employs TRBV11-2 and TRBJ1-1; D unclear. The germline CDR1 and CDR2 sequences are SGHAT and FQNNGV. V dropped 3 bases and J dropped 7 bases, with 18 bases sitting between them. The CDR3 is 15 amino acids. The CDR3 DNA reads as TGTGCCAGCAGCTTCTGGAAGGATAGGTACATTGAAGCTTTCTCT. Translating it yields CASSFWKDRYIEAFS.

V gene TRBV11-3 combines with J gene TRBJ1-1; weak D call: TRBD1 (6 bases). Looked up from germline, CDR1 is SGHNT and CDR2 is YENEEA. With 5 bases removed from V and 9 bases from J, the gap between germline ends came to 28 bases. This CDR3 is 17 amino acids long. CDR3 in amino acids: CASSPAGHAGAHTKAFF. The CDR3 nucleotides read TGTGCCAGCAGCCCAGCGGGGCATGCAGGGGCGCATACTAAAGCTTTCTTT. Complete variable domain (other parts from reference TRBV11-3 and TRBJ1-1): EAGVVQSPRYKIIEKKQPVAFWCNPISGHNTLYWYLQNLGQGPELLIRYENEEAVDDSQLPKDRFSAERLKGVDSTLKIQPAELGDSAVYLCASSPAGHAGAHTKAFFGQGTRLTVV.

Points on this clonotype: This sequence may be a read error, since a much larger clone differs from it by one base. The chain is built from TRBV5-1 and TRBJ2-5, with D possibly matching TRBD1 (6 bases). Per the germline V gene, CDR1 is SGHRS and CDR2 is YFSETQ. The CDR3 has 14 residues. Trimming removed 4 bases from V and 5 bases from J, with 15 bases in between. CDR3 nucleotides: TGCGCCAGCAGCATACAGGGATCAAGTGAGACCCAGTACTTC. This sequence encodes CASSIQGSSETQYF.